This is a list of T cell receptor beta chains from one sample in a study of T-cell reconstitution after alpha-beta-depleted transplantation in children. TCRdb recomputed calls from the PCR reads with MiXCR, one row per CDR3 protein. The sample consists of 200,000 or so distinct CDR3 sequences, 6.3% of them appearing once. Sequencing used PBMCs, obtained before TCRalphabeta/CD19-depleted stem cell transplant. Every receptor here comes from a girl under three years old with combined immunodeficiency, due to receive a stem cell transplant. The conserved cysteine and the conserved F or W are not part of the CDR3 here.

v_call cdr3_aa
TRBV6-5 ASSSRGTGDEKLF
TRBV3-1 ATSTGDPPPETQY
TRBV28 ASSLILRGGQF
TRBV28 ASSFPSASTGEKLF
TRBV4-2 ASSQDGGGTGELF
TRBV30 AWGTGGYDQPQH
TRBV28 ASSGVAGGEQF
TRBV6-2/TRBV6-3 ASNETGTHEQY
TRBV20-1 SARGGWGEGD
TRBV20-1 SARAGTSGALPAGELF
TRBV7-2 ASSLWTGETQY
TRBV4-2 ASSQDNTQETQY
TRBV28 ASSLSGTGKGDAF
TRBV9 ASSPPTMTGPNTEAF
TRBV20-1 SATAAGEEAF
TRBV11-2 ASSPRLAGIYNEQF